This TCR beta chain appears in the sequencing data of a study of cytomegalovirus exposure and HLA in healthy donors. Findings and limits, study-wide: It was likely that a cluster of highly shared sequence variants was a sequencing artifact. CMV serostatus was the sole immune exposure information available.

This PCR relied on a set of 60 Vbeta primers and 13 Jbeta primers. The repertoire was sequenced with immunoSEQ multiplex PCR; TCRdb's copy has only in-frame clones and lacks some. This table holds approximately 140,000 clones, around 59% found once. Regarding donors, all were healthy bone marrow donors. The CDR3 is 17 residues long. The germline V gene has CDR1 MDHEN and CDR2 SYDVKM. J was trimmed by 1 base and V by 4 bases; bases with no gene match: 4. As to this clone: Its antigen is still unknown.

Material: PBMCs. The V call is TRBV28, the J call TRBJ2-3; TRBD2 aligns across 14 bases. The receptor comes from a male donor in good health and CMV-seronegative. This CDR3 reads CASSWGLAGERTDTQYF. Here the CDR3 DNA reads TGTGCCAGCAGTTGGGGACTAGCGGGGGAACGCACAGATACGCAGTATTTT.